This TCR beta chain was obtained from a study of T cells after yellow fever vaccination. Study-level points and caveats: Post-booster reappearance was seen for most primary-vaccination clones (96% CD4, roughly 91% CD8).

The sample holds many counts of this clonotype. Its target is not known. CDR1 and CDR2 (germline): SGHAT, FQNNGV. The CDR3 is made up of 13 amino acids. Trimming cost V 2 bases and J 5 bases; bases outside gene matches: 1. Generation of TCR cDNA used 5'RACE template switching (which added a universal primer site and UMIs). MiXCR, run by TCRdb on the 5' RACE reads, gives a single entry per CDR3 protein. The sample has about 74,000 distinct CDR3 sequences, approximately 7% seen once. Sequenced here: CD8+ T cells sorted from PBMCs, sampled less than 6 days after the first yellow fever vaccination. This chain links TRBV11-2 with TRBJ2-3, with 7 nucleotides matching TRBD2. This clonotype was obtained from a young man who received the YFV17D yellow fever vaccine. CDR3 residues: CASSLRGGDTQYF. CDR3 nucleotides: TGTGCCAGCAGCTTACGCGGGGGAGATACGCAGTATTTT.